This T cell receptor (beta chain) was recovered during a study of blood T cell repertoires in COVID-19. The overall study: T cells, B-cell-depleted T cells, or PBMCs supplied cDNA or gDNA.

CDR1 and CDR2 (germline): SGDLS, YYNGEE. V lost 4 bases, J lost 4 bases, and 21 bases lay in between. This CDR3 contains 17 residues. In the source study's methods: From reference gene primer amplification, estimates of nucleated cell counts were derived. Profiling relied on immunoSEQ multiplex PCR, and the TCRdb table lists in-frame clones only, not all of them. The V and J calls and the clone size are those of that table, but D and trimming were determined from the DNA. Seen here are a few hundred thousand clones, about 89% observed once, and the top ten hold roughly 0.96%. The receptor's source is a woman between 35 and 50 years old who had recovered from COVID-19. This rearrangement joins TRBV9 to TRBJ2-1; no reliable D call. Sequenced material: peripheral blood. The CDR3 coding sequence is TGTGCCAGCAGCTCAGGCCCCCCGTCAGCAGATTACAATGAGCAGTTCTTC. Amino acid sequence: CASSSGPPSADYNEQFF.